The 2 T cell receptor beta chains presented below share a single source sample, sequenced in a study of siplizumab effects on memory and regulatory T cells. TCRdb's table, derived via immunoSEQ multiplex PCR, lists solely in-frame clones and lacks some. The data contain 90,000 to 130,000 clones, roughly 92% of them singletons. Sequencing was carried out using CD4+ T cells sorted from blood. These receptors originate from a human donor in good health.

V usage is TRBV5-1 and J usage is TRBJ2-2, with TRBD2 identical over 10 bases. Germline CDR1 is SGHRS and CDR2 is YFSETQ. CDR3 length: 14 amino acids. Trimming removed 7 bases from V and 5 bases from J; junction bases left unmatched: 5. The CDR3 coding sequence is TGCGCCAGCGCCGGGACTAGCGTTACCGGGGAGCTGTTTTTT. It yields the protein CASAGTSVTGELFF.

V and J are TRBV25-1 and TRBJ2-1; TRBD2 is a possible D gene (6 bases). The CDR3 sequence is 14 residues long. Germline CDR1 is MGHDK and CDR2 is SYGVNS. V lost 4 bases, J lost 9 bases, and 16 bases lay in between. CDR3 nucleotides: TGTGCCAGCAGTGGTAGCGGATGGGCTATTGAGCAGTTCTTC. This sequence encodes CASSGSGWAIEQFF.